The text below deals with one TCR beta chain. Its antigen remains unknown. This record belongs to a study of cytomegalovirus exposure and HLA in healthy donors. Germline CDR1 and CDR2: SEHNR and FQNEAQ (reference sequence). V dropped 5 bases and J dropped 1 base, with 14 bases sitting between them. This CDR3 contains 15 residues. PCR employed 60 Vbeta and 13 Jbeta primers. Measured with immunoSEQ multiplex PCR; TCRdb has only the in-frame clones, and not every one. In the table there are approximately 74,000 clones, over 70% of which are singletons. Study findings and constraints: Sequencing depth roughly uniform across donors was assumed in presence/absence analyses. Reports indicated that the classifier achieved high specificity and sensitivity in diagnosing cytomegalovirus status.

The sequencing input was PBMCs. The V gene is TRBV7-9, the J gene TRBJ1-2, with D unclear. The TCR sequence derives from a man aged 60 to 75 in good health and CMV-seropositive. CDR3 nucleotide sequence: TGTGCCAGCAGCCTGGAGCGGGGTTTTAACTATGGCTACACCTTC. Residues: CASSLERGFNYGYTF.